This T cell receptor (beta chain) was obtained from a study of cytomegalovirus exposure and HLA in healthy donors. Study results and caveats: In an earlier analysis, about 87% or about 30%: the productive usage of most TCR beta V segments. Exclusion as indistinguishable affected some V segments, including TRBV6-2 and TRBV6-3.

The study ran its PCR with 60 Vbeta and 13 Jbeta primers. TCRdb keeps only in-frame clones here, not all; method: immunoSEQ multiplex PCR. The sample contains 100,000 or so clones, about 81% of which appear only once. A word on this clone: The antigen is unknown. Its ends do not fully match the called genes, so a read error is possible.

The CDR3 loop spans 11 amino acids. Germline-derived CDR1 and CDR2 are SEHNR and FQNEAQ (reference sequence). The receptor was derived from a man aged 35 to 55 in good health and CMV-seropositive. The chain couples TRBV7-9 to TRBJ1-1, with D possibly being TRBD1 (5 bases). Sequencing was carried out using PBMCs. The CDR3: CSSTRDTEAFF. Here the CDR3 DNA reads TGTTCCAGCACCAGGGACACTGAAGCTTTCTTT.